The 6 T cell receptor beta chains given below trace back to one sample, sequenced in a study of chemoradiotherapy in HPV16-positive cancers. Libraries were prepared by immunoSEQ multiplex PCR; TCRdb keeps only in-frame clonotypes and omits some of them. The sample has some 19,000 clones, approximately 83% seen once; the top ten hold 3.5% to 5%. The input for sequencing was blood, taken from a patient who underwent chemoradiotherapy. These receptors were obtained from a human donor with HPV-associated anogenital cancer.

Only a few counts were recorded for this clone. This chain joins TRBV5-4 and TRBJ1-6; TRBD1 matches at 7 bases. The CDR3 totals 17 residues. Germline V gene lookup returns CDR1 SGHNT and CDR2 YYREEE (reference sequence). After removal of 3 bases from V and 1 base from J, the junction contained 7 bases not matched to a gene. The CDR3, as DNA: TGTGCCAGCAGCTCTGGACAGGATCGGTCCTATAATTCACCCCTCCACTTT. Translation gives CASSSGQDRSYNSPLHF.

The CDR3 loop reads CASSQSKRRPNSPLHF. The CDR3 coding sequence is TGCGCCAGCAGCCAATCGAAACGGAGACCCAATTCACCCCTCCACTTT. The chain combines TRBV4-3 with TRBJ1-6; D gene ambiguous. Trimming took off 2 bases at V and 7 bases at J, with 15 bases between the two ends. This CDR3 has 16 amino acids. Germline-derived CDR1 and CDR2 are LGHNA and YSLEER.

The J gene is TRBJ1-1, the V gene TRBV19; D not resolved. Trimming pared 5 bases from V and 5 bases from J, leaving 24 bases between. CDR1 and CDR2 from the germline V gene are LNHDA and SQIVND (reference sequence). CDR3 length equals 17 residues. CDR3 nucleotides: TGTGCCAGTAGTCCGAACCTACGGTCCCCGAGGAAAACTGAAGCTTTCTTT. As protein: CASSPNLRSPRKTEAFF.

The chain uses TRBV2 and TRBJ2-5; D is unclear. The V and J ends lost 3 bases and 2 bases respectively, with 1 base between them. Germline V lookup: CDR1 SNHLY, CDR2 FYNNEI. The CDR3 runs to 11 residues. Here the CDR3 DNA reads TGTGCCAGCAGTGATCAAGAGACCCAGTACTTC. It yields the protein CASSDQETQYF.

This chain connects TRBV6-1 to TRBJ2-7, with a tentative D call TRBD2 (6 bases). The CDR3 loop spans 12 amino acids. Trimming cost V 1 base and J 6 bases, with 7 bases left between them. CDR1 and CDR2 from the germline V gene are MNHNS and SASEGT. This CDR3 is CASSEDGGEQYF. Here the CDR3 DNA reads TGTGCCAGCAGTGAAGACGGGGGCGAGCAGTACTTC.

The chain carries TRBV6-6 and TRBJ2-5; D perhaps matches TRBD2 (6 bases). Looked up from germline, CDR1 is MNHNY and CDR2 is SVGAGI (reference sequence). CDR3 size: 12 residues. V lost 7 bases and J 5 bases, leaving 11 bases between the germline ends. Here the CDR3 DNA reads TGTGCCAGCAAGGGAGGCCGCGAGACCCAGTACTTC. It translates to CASKGGRETQYF.